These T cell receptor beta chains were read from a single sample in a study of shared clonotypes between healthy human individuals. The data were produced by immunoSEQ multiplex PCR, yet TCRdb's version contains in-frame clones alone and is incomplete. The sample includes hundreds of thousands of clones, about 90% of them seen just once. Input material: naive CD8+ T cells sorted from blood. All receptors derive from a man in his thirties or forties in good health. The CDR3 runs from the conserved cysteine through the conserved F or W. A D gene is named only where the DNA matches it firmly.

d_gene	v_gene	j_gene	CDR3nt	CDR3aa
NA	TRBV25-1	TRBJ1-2	TGTGCCAGCAGTGATGGGACTCCTGGCTACACCTTC	CASSDGTPGYTF
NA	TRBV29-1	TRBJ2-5	TGCAGCGTTGAGTACGGGGAAGGGACCCAGTACTTC	CSVEYGEGTQYF
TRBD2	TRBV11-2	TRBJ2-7	TGTGCCAGCAGCCAGATAGCGGGAGGGTCGTACGAGCAGTACTTC	CASSQIAGGSYEQYF
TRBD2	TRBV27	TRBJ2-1	TGTGCCAGCAGTACACTAGCGTCTGTTTCCCATGAGCAGTTCTTC	CASSTLASVSHEQFF
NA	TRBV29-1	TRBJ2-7	TGCAGCGGCCTGGGAGGGGGAGGGCCGTACGAGCAGTACTTC	CSGLGGGGPYEQYF
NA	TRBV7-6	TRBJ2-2	TGTGCCAGCAGCTTTCTGTCAAACACCGGGGAGCTGTTTTTT	CASSFLSNTGELFF
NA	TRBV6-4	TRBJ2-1	TGTGCCAGCAGTGACTGGCGGGCGACGACGCATGAGCAGTTCTTC	CASSDWRATTHEQFF
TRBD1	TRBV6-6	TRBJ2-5	TGTGCCAGCAGTACCGGGACAGTACAAGAGACCCAGTACTTC	CASSTGTVQETQYF
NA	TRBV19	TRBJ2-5	TGTGCCACCACGGACAGTTACCAAGAGACCCAGTACTTC	CATTDSYQETQYF
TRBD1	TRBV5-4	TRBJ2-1	TGTGCCAGCAGCCATGACGGGACAGCCTACAATGAGCAGTTCTTC	CASSHDGTAYNEQFF
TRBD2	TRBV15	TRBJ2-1	TGTGCCACCAGCAGAGATTTGCGGCTAGCGGACAATGAGCAGTTCTTC	CATSRDLRLADNEQFF
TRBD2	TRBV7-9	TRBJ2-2	TGTGCCAGCATTCCCCCACGGGCTAGCGGACCTTCGAACACCGGGGAGCTGTTTTTT	CASIPPRASGPSNTGELFF
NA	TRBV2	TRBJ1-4	TGTGCCAGCCGGAGGCCTGCATTAAATGAAAAACTGTTTTTT	CASRRPALNEKLFF
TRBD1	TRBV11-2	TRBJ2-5	TGTGCCAGCAGCTCCGGGACAGCCTCCCAAGAGACCCAGTACTTC	CASSSGTASQETQYF
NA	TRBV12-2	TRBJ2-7	TGTGCAAGTCGCTTACTCTTTACTAGCGGGGGCCACGAGCAGTACTTC	CASRLLFTSGGHEQYF
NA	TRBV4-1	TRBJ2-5	TGCGCCAGCAGCCAAGAGGGGTTTAGTTATCAAGAGACCCAGTACTTC	CASSQEGFSYQETQYF
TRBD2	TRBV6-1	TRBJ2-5	TGTGCCAGCAGTGAAAGACCGCCGGGACTAGGGTTGGAGGAGACCCAGTACTTC	CASSERPPGLGLEETQYF
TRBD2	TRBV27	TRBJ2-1	TGTGCCAGTTCCTTCGCGGGAGACGACAATGAGCAGTTCTTC	CASSFAGDDNEQFF
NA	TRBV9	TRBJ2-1	TGTGCCAGCAGCGTAGGGGGCGGTTCCTACAATGAGCAGTTCTTC	CASSVGGGSYNEQFF
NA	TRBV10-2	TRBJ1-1	TGCGCCAGCAGTGCAATCGAAAGGTTGTACACTGAAGCTTTCTTT	CASSAIERLYTEAFF
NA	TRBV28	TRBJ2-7	TGTGCCAGCAGCTACGGACTGAGAGGAACCTACGAGCAGTACTTC	CASSYGLRGTYEQYF
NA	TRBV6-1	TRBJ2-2	TGTGCCAGCAGGGAATTTTCCGGGGAGCTGTTTTTT	CASREFSGELFF
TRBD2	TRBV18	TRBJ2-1	TGTGCCAGCTCACCTACTAGCGGGATCTACAATGAGCAGTTCTTC	CASSPTSGIYNEQFF